Presented here are 12 T cell receptor beta chains from one specimen sequenced in a study of breast tumors, draining lymph nodes, adjacent tissues. MiXCR, applied by TCRdb to the multiplex PCR reads, yields one record per CDR3 protein. In the table there are around 130,000 distinct CDR3 sequences, approximately 20% of which are singletons. Axillary draining lymph nodes of breast cancer patients supplied the node samples. The sample was axillary lymph node tissue. These receptors were taken from a female donor with breast cancer. Some clones in this sample may be carry-over from other donors' samples.

In its sample, this clonotype was seen many times. The gene calls are TRBV5-1 and TRBJ2-3, with 9 bases that match TRBD2. The CDR3 has 16 residues. The V gene's germline CDR1 is SGHRS and CDR2 YFSETQ. The V segment lost 0 bases and the J segment 5 bases; nucleotides outside the gene matches: 7. CDR3: CASSLGASGIIDTQYF. The DNA for the CDR3 is TGCGCCAGCAGCTTGGGCGCTAGCGGGATAATAGATACGCAGTATTTT.

CDR3 in amino acids: CASRADPNTGELFF. CDR3 nucleotide sequence: TGTGCCAGCAGGGCAGACCCGAACACCGGGGAGCTGTTTTTT. J is TRBJ2-2 and V is TRBV6-2 or TRBV6-3; D ambiguous. V shed 6 bases and J shed 0 bases, with 8 bases lying between them. Looked up from germline, CDR1 is MNHEY and CDR2 is SVGEGT. This CDR3 is built from 14 residues.

At least ten counts were recorded for this clonotype. J is TRBJ1-2 and V is TRBV6-6; 7 bases are shared with TRBD1. This CDR3 spans 15 amino acids. Germline-derived CDR1 and CDR2 are MNHNY and SVGAGI (reference sequence). The V and J ends lost 5 bases and 3 bases, in that order; junction bases with no gene match: 9. The CDR3 loop reads CASSTPGQSYYGYTF. Here the CDR3 DNA reads TGTGCCAGCAGTACACCGGGACAGAGCTACTATGGCTACACCTTC.

With respect to this clonotype: With a much larger clone just one base away, this may be a read error. The final CDR3 position lacks the conserved phenylalanine or tryptophan, pointing to a likely read error. The chain joins TRBV4-1 to TRBJ2-1; D ambiguous. The CDR3 length is 11 residues. V was trimmed by 1 base and J by 8 bases, leaving 3 bases between them. CDR1 MGHRA and CDR2 YSYEKL come from the germline V gene. The CDR3 reads CASSQGDEQFL. CDR3 DNA: TGCGCCAGCAGCCAAGGAGATGAGCAGTTCCTC.

This clonotype showed up many times. The chain is built from TRBV6-2 or TRBV6-3 and TRBJ2-7; no reliable D call. Germline V lookup: CDR1 MNHEY, CDR2 SVGEGT. V was shortened by 4 bases and J by 1 base, with 11 bases between the two germline ends. The CDR3 length is 14 residues. The CDR3 loop is CASSFTAGSYEQYF. As DNA, the CDR3 is TGTGCCAGCAGTTTTACGGCCGGATCCTACGAGCAGTACTTC.

This clonotype was recorded many times. The V and J genes are TRBV29-1 and TRBJ1-2; D perhaps matches TRBD1 (5 bases). The germline V and J ends were trimmed by 3 bases and 7 bases, with 12 bases remaining between them. Looked up from germline, CDR1 is SQVTM and CDR2 is ANQGSEA. This CDR3 is 12 amino acids long. In nucleotides, the CDR3 is TGCAGCGTTGAGGGGGACGGCGGTGGCTACACCTTC. It translates to CSVEGDGGGYTF. The whole variable domain, filled in from reference TRBV29-1 and TRBJ1-2, reads SAVISQKPSRDICQRGTSLTIQCQVDSQVTMMFWYRQQPGQSLTLIATANQGSEATYESGFVIDKFPISRPNLTFSTLTVSNMSPEDSSIYLCSVEGDGGGYTFGSGTRLTVV.

This clonotype was found many times. The chain recombines TRBV6-4 with TRBJ2-3, with D uncertain. The CDR3 covers 14 residues. The V and J ends lost 3 bases and 1 base respectively, with 8 bases between them. Germline CDR1 is MRHNA and CDR2 is SNTAGT. The DNA for the CDR3 is TGTGCCAGCAGTGAGACCGGCGGCACAGATACGCAGTATTTT. This gives the protein CASSETGGTDTQYF.

Of note for this clonotype: A single base separates this from a much larger clone, so it may be a read error. The chain carries TRBV5-1 and TRBJ2-5; 13 bases agree with TRBD2. There are 16 residues in the CDR3. Germline V gives CDR1 SGHRS, CDR2 YFSETQ. Trimming cost V 4 bases and J 7 bases; bases outside gene matches: 10. This CDR3 reads CASSRGLAGPQGTQYF. The CDR3 DNA reads TGCGCCAGCAGCAGGGGACTAGCGGGGCCTCAGGGGACCCAGTACTTC.

In this sample, this clonotype turned up many times. The chain uses TRBV2 and TRBJ2-2, with a weak D call TRBD2 (5 bases). Germline V gene data show CDR1 as SNHLY and CDR2 as FYNNEI. The CDR3 sequence is 13 residues long. V was trimmed by 8 bases and J by 5 bases, leaving 12 bases between them. The CDR3: CASGEMRTGELFF. As DNA, the CDR3 is TGTGCCAGCGGGGAGATGAGGACCGGGGAGCTGTTTTTT.

This clonotype occurred many times. The chain links TRBV20-1 to TRBJ2-1; 9 nucleotides agree with TRBD2. V lost 3 bases and J lost 1; bases outside the gene matches: 10. The germline V gene encodes CDR1 DFQATT and CDR2 SNEGSKA (reference sequence). This CDR3 region has 17 residues. The CDR3 nucleotides read TGCAGTGCTAGGGTTAGCGGGAGCCCTGAATCCTACAATGAGCAGTTCTTC. Protein product: CSARVSGSPESYNEQFF.

In its sample, this clonotype was seen many times. The chain recombines TRBV19 with TRBJ2-5; D possibly corresponds to TRBD2 (7 bases). The germline V and J ends were trimmed by 3 bases and 5 bases, with 16 bases remaining between them. The CDR3 spans 15 residues. Germline V lookup: CDR1 LNHDA, CDR2 SQIVND (reference sequence). The DNA of the CDR3 is TGTGCCAGTAGTATCGCGCGGGGGCCCTCGGAGACCCAGTACTTC. It specifies CASSIARGPSETQYF.

This clonotype is a singleton in its sample. V and J are TRBV5-1 and TRBJ2-3; weak D call: TRBD2 (6 bases). This CDR3 region has 16 residues. CDR1 and CDR2 from the germline V gene are SGHRS and YFSETQ. V lost 0 bases to trimming and J lost 2 bases, with 13 bases between them. The DNA of the CDR3 is TGCGCCAGCAGCTTGGGACTAGTGGGTATCACAGATACGCAGTATTTT. It is translated as CASSLGLVGITDTQYF. The full variable domain, in which reference TRBV5-1 and TRBJ2-3 provide the parts outside the CDR3, is KAGVTQTPRYLIKTRGQQVTLSCSPISGHRSVSWYQQTPGQGLQFLFEYFSETQRNKGNFPGRFSGRQFSNSRSEMNVSTLELGDSALYLCASSLGLVGITDTQYFGPGTRLTVL.